The T cell receptor (beta chain) under discussion was sequenced for a study of blood T cell repertoires in COVID-19. Here immunoSEQ multiplex PCR was the method, and the copy in TCRdb shows in-frame clones only, minus some. The table has about 69,000 clones, more than 75% seen once. After removal of 5 bases from V and 5 bases from J, the junction contained 1 base not matched to a gene. Germline CDR1 reads MNHEY; CDR2 reads SMNVEV (reference sequence). This CDR3 has 12 amino acids. The sequence derives from a human donor in a cohort sampled during active COVID-19. The chain is built from TRBV27 and TRBJ2-3; 7 bases are a match to TRBD1. Sequenced material: peripheral blood. In DNA form, the CDR3 reads TGTGCCAGCAGTGGGACAGTAGATACGCAGTATTTT. It codes for CASSGTVDTQYF.